This entry lists 22 T cell receptor beta chains sequenced from one sample in a study of graft-versus-host responses after intestinal transplantation listed by TCRdb under 2021. The library was produced with the immunoSEQ multiplex PCR assay. TCRdb holds this immuneACCESS table with in-frame rearrangements only. Some clones are missing; in checked studies, unresolved V genes explain under half, and the rest has no known cause. This sample has some 40,000 clones in its table, and about 91% of those were observed once. The top ten hold nearly 4.5% of the sample. The material was PBMCs, obtained 524 days after transplant. These receptors were collected from a human patient who received an intestinal transplant, so some T cells may come from the graft donor.

The chain combines TRBV4-3 with TRBJ2-2; 8 nucleotides match TRBD2. V gave up 2 bases and J gave up 5 bases; unmatched junction bases: 7. CDR3 length equals 16 residues. Germline-derived CDR1 and CDR2 are LGHNA and YSLEER. The CDR3 DNA reads TGCGCCAGCAGCCAATTCTGGGCTAGCGGGACCGGGGAGCTGTTTTTT. This sequence encodes CASSQFWASGTGELFF.

The chain joins TRBV19 to TRBJ2-3; D gene unclear. Deletions cut 1 base from V and 0 bases from J, with 5 bases between. CDR1 is LNHDA, CDR2 SQIVND, per germline (reference sequence). The CDR3 length is 14 residues. The CDR3 nucleotides read TGTGCCAGTAGTATAGCCAGAAGCACAGATACGCAGTATTTT. Protein product: CASSIARSTDTQYF.

The genes are TRBV11-2 and TRBJ2-3, with 12 bases identical to TRBD2. Per the germline V gene, CDR1 is SGHAT and CDR2 is FQNNGV. The trim removed 1 base at V and 5 bases at J, leaving 10 bases unmatched. This CDR3 contains 18 residues. CDR3 amino acids: CASSLGITATSGRDTQYF. The CDR3 DNA is TGTGCCAGCAGCTTAGGCATTACGGCGACTAGCGGGAGAGATACGCAGTATTTT.

The J gene is TRBJ2-3, the V gene TRBV5-4; 10 bases map to TRBD2. The germline V gene has CDR1 SGHNT and CDR2 YYREEE (reference sequence). Trimming at V came to 2 bases and at J to 6 bases, leaving 6 bases not matched to a gene. The CDR3 contains 15 residues. Here the CDR3 DNA reads TGTGCCAGCAGCTTCCTAGCGGGAGTTGGGGATACGCAGTATTTT. It encodes CASSFLAGVGDTQYF.

This rearrangement joins TRBV5-4 to TRBJ2-1, with 8 nucleotides matching TRBD2. Germline V gene sequence: CDR1 SGHNT, CDR2 YYREEE (reference sequence). Trimming cost V 0 bases and J 5 bases; bases outside gene matches: 1. The length of the CDR3 is 14 residues. CDR3 nucleotide sequence: TGTGCCAGCAGCTTGGATAGCGGGAACAATGAGCAGTTCTTC. Translated: CASSLDSGNNEQFF.

This chain uses TRBV5-8 with TRBJ1-5; D possibly corresponds to TRBD1 (6 bases). The CDR3 is 14 amino acids. Trimming pared 4 bases from V and 3 bases from J, leaving 11 bases between. Germline V lookup: CDR1 SGHTS, CDR2 YDEGEE. CDR3 in amino acids: CASSPGASNQPQHF. CDR3 coding DNA: TGTGCCAGCAGCCCAGGGGCCTCCAATCAGCCCCAGCATTTT. Together with reference TRBV5-8 and TRBJ1-5, the CDR3 gives the full variable domain: EAGVTQSPTHLIKTRGQQATLRCSPISGHTSVYWYQQALGLGLQFLLWYDEGEERNRGNFPPRFSGRQFPNYSSELNVNALELEDSALYLCASSPGASNQPQHFGDGTRLSIL.

This clone came up once. J is TRBJ2-7 and V is TRBV4-2; 10 nucleotides line up with TRBD2. The CDR3 runs to 17 residues. The germline V gene has CDR1 LGHNA and CDR2 YNFKEQ. V shed 0 bases and J 4 bases; nucleotides not matched to a gene: 9. CDR3 region: CASSQDGGLAGAYEQYF. In DNA, the CDR3 is TGTGCCAGCAGCCAAGACGGCGGGCTAGCGGGAGCGTACGAGCAGTACTTC.

This clone is judged medium-sized. The gene calls are TRBV9 and TRBJ1-1, with D unclear. The CDR3 is made up of 13 amino acids. Trimming shortened V by 5 bases and J by 1 base, and 9 bases separated the two germline ends. Looked up from germline, CDR1 is SGDLS and CDR2 is YYNGEE. CDR3: CASSRRQNTEAFF. The CDR3 DNA reads TGTGCCAGCAGTCGAAGACAGAACACTGAAGCTTTCTTT.

The DNA for the CDR3 is TGTGCCAGCAGTTACGGCTTGGGGGAGCAGTACTTC. This sequence encodes CASSYGLGEQYF. The chain combines TRBV6-5 with TRBJ2-7; D remains ambiguous. V lost 2 bases and J lost 7, with 9 bases in between. Germline CDR1 MNHEY, CDR2 SVGAGI. The CDR3 extends over 12 amino acids.

The table lists this clone with a count of one. The chain combines TRBV9 with TRBJ2-7, with a tentative D call TRBD1 (6 bases). V was clipped by 0 bases and J by 7 bases, with 14 bases between them. Germline V gene sequence: CDR1 SGDLS, CDR2 YYNGEE. CDR3 size: 14 residues. The CDR3 DNA follows: TGTGCCAGCAGCGTAGAGGACAGTACGGAGGAGCAGTACTTC. Translating it yields CASSVEDSTEEQYF. Full variable domain (missing parts from reference TRBV9 and TRBJ2-7): DSGVTQTPKHLITATGQRVTLRCSPRSGDLSVYWYQQSLDQGLQFLIQYYNGEERAKGNILERFSAQQFPDLHSELNLSSLELGDSALYFCASSVEDSTEEQYFGPGTRLTVT.

V is TRBV20-1 and J is TRBJ2-7, with a tentative D call TRBD2 (6 bases). V lost 7 bases, J lost 6 bases, and 13 bases lay in between. The CDR3 totals 11 residues. Germline V lookup: CDR1 DFQATT, CDR2 SNEGSKA (reference sequence). As DNA, the CDR3 is TGCAGTGTCCTCTACGGGAGCGAGCAGTACTTC. Translating it yields CSVLYGSEQYF.

The chain recombines TRBV7-2 with TRBJ2-5; 8 bases are a match to TRBD2. With V trimmed by 3 bases and J by 3 bases, 9 bases remained unmatched. Germline CDR1 SGHTA, CDR2 FQGNSA. The CDR3 runs 16 residues. The chain's CDR3 is CASSFSGGGAEETQYF. The CDR3 nucleotides are TGTGCCAGCAGCTTTTCGGGGGGGGGAGCGGAAGAGACCCAGTACTTC.

V and J are TRBV4-2 and TRBJ1-4, with D uncertain. The V gene's germline CDR1 is LGHNA and CDR2 YNFKEQ. The CDR3 is made up of 21 amino acids. The germline V and J ends were trimmed by 0 bases and 1 base, with 24 bases remaining between them. The CDR3 reads CASSQDLFVGMGSVTNEKLFF. Here the CDR3 DNA reads TGTGCCAGCAGCCAAGATCTATTCGTAGGCATGGGGTCTGTAACTAATGAAAAACTGTTTTTT.

The chain has TRBV19 and TRBJ2-7; 12 positions match TRBD2. This CDR3 region has 14 residues. CDR1 and CDR2 from the germline V gene are LNHDA and SQIVND (reference sequence). V was clipped by 5 bases and J by 3 bases; unmatched bases: 2. The CDR3: CASSPGLAGYEQYF. CDR3 sequence (DNA): TGTGCCAGTAGTCCGGGACTAGCGGGCTACGAGCAGTACTTC.

This chain links TRBV28 with TRBJ1-5, with D uncertain. Per germline, CDR1 MDHEN and CDR2 SYDVKM. Trimming left V 6 bases short and J 3 bases short, with 9 bases between. The CDR3 contains 13 residues. The CDR3 region is CASRVGTNQPQHF. The CDR3 bases are TGTGCCAGCAGAGTGGGTACCAATCAGCCCCAGCATTTT.

This clone was recorded once. This chain links TRBV7-9 with TRBJ2-7; TRBD2 is a possible D gene (6 bases). The V gene's germline CDR1 is SEHNR and CDR2 FQNEAQ (reference sequence). V dropped 1 base and J dropped 2 bases, with 21 bases sitting between them. The CDR3 length is 18 residues. The CDR3 loop reads CASSLGPFGGITAYEQYF. DNA for the CDR3: TGTGCCAGCAGCTTAGGCCCCTTCGGGGGAATTACTGCCTACGAGCAGTACTTC.

This clone was picked up one time. This chain joins TRBV9 and TRBJ2-4; 11 nucleotides agree with TRBD2. The germline CDR1 and CDR2 sequences are SGDLS and YYNGEE. The CDR3 length is 14 residues. V lost 0 bases and J lost 8; bases outside the gene matches: 1. As DNA, the CDR3 is TGTGCCAGCAGCGTAGCGACTAGCGGGGACATTCAGTACTTC. Translating it yields CASSVATSGDIQYF. Drawing the rest from reference TRBV9 and TRBJ2-4, the complete variable domain is DSGVTQTPKHLITATGQRVTLRCSPRSGDLSVYWYQQSLDQGLQFLIQYYNGEERAKGNILERFSAQQFPDLHSELNLSSLELGDSALYFCASSVATSGDIQYFGAGTRLSVL.

This rearrangement joins TRBV9 to TRBJ2-1; D is undetermined. V lost 4 bases and J 6 bases, leaving 5 bases between the germline ends. The CDR3 is made up of 11 amino acids. Germline V gives CDR1 SGDLS, CDR2 YYNGEE. Here the CDR3 DNA reads TGTGCCAGCAGCAATCTCAATGAGCAGTTCTTC. Translated: CASSNLNEQFF.

This chain links TRBV5-1 with TRBJ1-4; TRBD1 agrees at 10 bases. Germline trimming cut 0 bases from V and 11 bases from J; bases unmatched to any gene: 10. Germline loops: CDR1 SGHRS, CDR2 YFSETQ. This CDR3 region has 16 residues. The CDR3 loop reads CASSLVAAGTGDKLFF. The CDR3 DNA is TGCGCCAGCAGCTTGGTAGCCGCCGGGACAGGGGACAAACTGTTTTTT.

This clone was picked up one time. This rearrangement joins TRBV4-1 to TRBJ2-7; 12 positions match TRBD2. The CDR3 extends over 17 amino acids. Germline-derived CDR1 and CDR2 are MGHRA and YSYEKL. The V gene end was trimmed by 4 bases and the J gene end by 4 bases; junction bases not matched to a gene: 11. The CDR3 protein is CASSPEEGLAGRYEQYF. The CDR3 nucleotides read TGCGCCAGCAGCCCCGAAGAAGGACTAGCGGGGAGATACGAGCAGTACTTC.

This clone was found once. This chain uses TRBV4-1 with TRBJ1-5; 12 nucleotides align to TRBD1. The germline gives CDR1 MGHRA, CDR2 YSYEKL. The CDR3 contains 18 residues. The V and J ends lost 4 bases and 0 bases, in that order; junction bases with no gene match: 7. This CDR3 reads CASSPTGQGAASNQPQHF. The CDR3 DNA is TGCGCCAGCAGCCCCACGGGACAGGGGGCGGCTAGCAATCAGCCCCAGCATTTT.

This clone is a singleton in its sample. V gene TRBV9 combines with J gene TRBJ1-2; D is uncertain. V lost 0 bases and J 2 bases, leaving 5 bases between the germline ends. Germline values: CDR1 SGDLS, CDR2 YYNGEE. There are 13 residues in the CDR3. The CDR3 loop is CASSVGRNYGYTF. In nucleotides, the CDR3 is TGTGCCAGCAGCGTAGGCAGGAACTATGGCTACACCTTC.